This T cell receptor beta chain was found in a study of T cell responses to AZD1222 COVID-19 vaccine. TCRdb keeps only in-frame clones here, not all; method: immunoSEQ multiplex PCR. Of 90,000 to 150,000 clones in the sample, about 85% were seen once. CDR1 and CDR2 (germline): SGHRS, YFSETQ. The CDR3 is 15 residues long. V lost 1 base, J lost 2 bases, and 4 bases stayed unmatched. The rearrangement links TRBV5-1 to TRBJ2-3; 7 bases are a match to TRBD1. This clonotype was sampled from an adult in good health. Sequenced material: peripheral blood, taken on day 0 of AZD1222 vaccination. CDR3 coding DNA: TGCGCCAGCAGCTTGACGGACAGGAACACAGATACGCAGTATTTT. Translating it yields CASSLTDRNTDTQYF.